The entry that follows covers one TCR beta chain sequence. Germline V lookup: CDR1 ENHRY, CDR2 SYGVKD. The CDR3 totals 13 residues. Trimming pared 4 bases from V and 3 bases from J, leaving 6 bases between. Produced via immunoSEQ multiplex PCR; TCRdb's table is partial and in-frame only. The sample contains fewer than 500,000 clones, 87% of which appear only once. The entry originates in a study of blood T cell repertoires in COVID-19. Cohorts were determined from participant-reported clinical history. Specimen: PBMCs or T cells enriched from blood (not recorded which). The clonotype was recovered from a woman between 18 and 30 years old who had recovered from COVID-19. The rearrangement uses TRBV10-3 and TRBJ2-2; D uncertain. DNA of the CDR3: TGTGCCATCAGTGCCCCTTACACCGGGGAGCTGTTTTTT. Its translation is CAISAPYTGELFF.